The source of this T cell receptor beta chain is a study of CD8+CD57+ T cells in acquired aplastic anemia. Findings and limits, study-wide: There were over 25 CD8+ CDR3 sequences that occurred in both patients and controls.

A note on this clonotype: Its antigen is unidentified.

Genomic DNA was employed as the template in profiling TCR beta VDJ and CDR3. TCRdb re-derived calls from the reads in MiXCR, one entry per CDR3 protein. The table has 400,000 to 600,000 distinct CDR3 sequences, approximately 33% seen once. All patients picked for sequencing had shown, by flow cytometry, an expansion of CD8+CD57+ cells. Each patient had severe acquired aplastic anemia. The source material was sorted CD4+, CD8+, or CD8+CD57+ T cells (not recorded which) from PBMCs. This clonotype was sampled from a human donor with aplastic anemia.

The DNA of the CDR3 is TGTGCCAGCAGCGATGGCGGGAGGGCTCCCTTCAGCGAGACCCAGTACTTC. Translation gives CASSDGGRAPFSETQYF. The rearrangement links TRBV5-5 to TRBJ2-5, with TRBD2 identical over 9 bases. The CDR3 totals 17 residues. J lost 5 bases, V lost 4 bases, and 15 bases had no gene match. From germline, CDR1 is SGHKS and CDR2 YYEKEE (reference sequence).